The TCR beta chain described here comes from a study of T cells after yellow fever vaccination. Study observations and caveats: Among all clonotypes, a small share was observed in both CD4 and CD8 compartments. Clones from primary vaccination mostly reappeared after the booster (about 97% CD4, 88% CD8).

Trimming stripped 1 base from V and 5 bases from J, with 7 bases between. This CDR3 is built from 13 residues. The germline V gene encodes CDR1 SGHRS and CDR2 YFSETQ. Points on this clonotype: Its antigen is currently unknown.

As TCR cDNA was made by 5'RACE template switching, a universal primer site and UMIs were added. TCRdb reprocessed the 5' RACE reads via MiXCR and lists one record per CDR3 protein. The repertoire holds some 550,000 distinct CDR3 sequences, with 15% to 20% as singletons. The chain uses TRBV5-1 and TRBJ2-1; no definite D call. The clonotype originates from a man between 25 and 39 years old who received the YFV17D yellow fever vaccine. The sample here was PBMCs, taken 15 days after the yellow fever booster vaccination. The CDR3 spells CASSLSENNEQFF. As DNA, the CDR3 is TGCGCCAGCAGCTTGTCAGAGAACAATGAGCAGTTCTTC.